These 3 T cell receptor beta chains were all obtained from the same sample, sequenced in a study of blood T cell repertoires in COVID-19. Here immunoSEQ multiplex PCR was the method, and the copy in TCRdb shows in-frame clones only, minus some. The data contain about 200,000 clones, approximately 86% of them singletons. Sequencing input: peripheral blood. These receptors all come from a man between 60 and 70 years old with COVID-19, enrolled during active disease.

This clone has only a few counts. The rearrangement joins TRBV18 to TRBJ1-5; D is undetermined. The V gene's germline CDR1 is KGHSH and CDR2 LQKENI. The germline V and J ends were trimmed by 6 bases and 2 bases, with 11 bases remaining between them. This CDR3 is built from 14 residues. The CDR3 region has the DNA TGTGCCAGCTCCCTTGGCTTTCGCAATCAGCCCCAGCATTTT. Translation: CASSLGFRNQPQHF.

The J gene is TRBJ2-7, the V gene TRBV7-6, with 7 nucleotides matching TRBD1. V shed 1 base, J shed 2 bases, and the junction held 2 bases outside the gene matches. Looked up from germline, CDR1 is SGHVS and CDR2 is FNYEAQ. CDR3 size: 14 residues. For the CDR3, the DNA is TGTGCCAGCAGCTTAGGGCAGGGGGCCTACGAGCAGTACTTC. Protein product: CASSLGQGAYEQYF.

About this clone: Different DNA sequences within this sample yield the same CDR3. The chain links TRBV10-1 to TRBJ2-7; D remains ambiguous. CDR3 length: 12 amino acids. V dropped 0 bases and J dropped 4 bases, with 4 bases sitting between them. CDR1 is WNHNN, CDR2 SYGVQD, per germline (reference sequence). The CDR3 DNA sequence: TGCGCCAGCAGTGAGTCGCGATACGAGCAGTACTTC. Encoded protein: CASSESRYEQYF.